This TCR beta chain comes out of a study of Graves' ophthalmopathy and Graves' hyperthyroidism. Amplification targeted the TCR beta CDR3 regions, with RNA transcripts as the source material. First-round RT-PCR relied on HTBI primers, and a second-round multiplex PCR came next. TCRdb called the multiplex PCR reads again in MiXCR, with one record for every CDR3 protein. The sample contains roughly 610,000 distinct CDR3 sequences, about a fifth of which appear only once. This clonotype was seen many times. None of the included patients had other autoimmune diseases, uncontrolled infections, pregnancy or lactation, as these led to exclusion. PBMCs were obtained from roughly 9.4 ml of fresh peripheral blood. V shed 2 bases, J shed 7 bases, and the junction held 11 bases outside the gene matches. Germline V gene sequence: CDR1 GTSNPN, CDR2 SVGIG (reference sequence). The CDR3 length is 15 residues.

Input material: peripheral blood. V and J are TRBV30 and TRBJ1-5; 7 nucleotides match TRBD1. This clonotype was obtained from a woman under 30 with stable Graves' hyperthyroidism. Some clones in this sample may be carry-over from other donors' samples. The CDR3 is CAWSKRQGAGQPQHF. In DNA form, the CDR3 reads TGTGCCTGGAGTAAACGACAGGGAGCGGGCCAGCCCCAGCATTTT.